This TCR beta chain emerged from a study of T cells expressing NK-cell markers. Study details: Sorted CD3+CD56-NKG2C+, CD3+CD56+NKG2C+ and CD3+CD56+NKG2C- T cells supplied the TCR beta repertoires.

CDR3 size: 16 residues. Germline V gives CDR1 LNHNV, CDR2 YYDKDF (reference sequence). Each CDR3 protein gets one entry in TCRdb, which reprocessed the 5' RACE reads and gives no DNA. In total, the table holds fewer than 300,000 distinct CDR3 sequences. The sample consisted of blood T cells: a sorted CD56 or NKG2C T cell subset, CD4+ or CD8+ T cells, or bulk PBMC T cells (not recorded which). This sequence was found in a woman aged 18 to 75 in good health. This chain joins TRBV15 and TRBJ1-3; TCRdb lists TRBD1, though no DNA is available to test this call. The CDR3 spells CATSRDPGGFGNTIYF. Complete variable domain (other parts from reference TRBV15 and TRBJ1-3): DAMVIQNPRYQVTQFGKPVTLSCSQTLNHNVMYWYQQKSSQAPKLLFHYYDKDFNNEADTPDNFQSRRPNTSFCFLDIRSPGLGDTAMYLCATSRDPGGFGNTIYFGEGSWLTVV.